This T cell receptor (beta chain) was retrieved from a study of T cell responses to AZD1222 COVID-19 vaccine. General study findings and limits: CD4 TCRs linked to vaccination spanned spike, dominating at 160-218 and 743-854. White British ancestry dominated among donors, who included more females, and clonal diversity was possibly underestimated.

This table comes from immunoSEQ multiplex PCR, and its TCRdb copy is limited to in-frame clones, with some not included. The data show approximately 80,000 clones, 80% to 90% seen once. In regard to this clone: The antigen remains undetermined.

The CDR3 is 15 residues long. Germline V gives CDR1 WNHNN, CDR2 SYGVQD (reference sequence). The V end lost 0 bases, the J end lost 3 bases, and 9 bases lay between the germline ends. This specimen consisted of peripheral blood, obtained on day 0 of AZD1222 vaccination. The clonotype was recovered from an adult in good health. The chain is built from TRBV10-1 and TRBJ1-3; no firm D call. CDR3 in amino acids: CASSESGVFGNTIYF. Here the CDR3 DNA reads TGCGCCAGCAGTGAGTCTGGAGTCTTTGGAAACACCATATATTTT.